Shown below are 22 T cell receptor beta chains from a single sample sequenced in a study of CD8 T cells in ankylosing spondylitis. Their cognate antigens are unknown. From the 5' RACE reads, TCRdb called clonotypes with MiXCR, one entry per CDR3 protein. The table shows about 450,000 distinct CDR3 sequences, with roughly a quarter occurring only once. Whole-study results and caveats: A TCR beta motif of fewer than ten highly homologous variants appeared characteristic of ankylosing spondylitis blood.

Material: blood, either unsorted or a sorted T cell fraction (not recorded which). The source of these receptors is a male donor with ankylosing spondylitis.

In its sample, this clonotype was seen a few times. The CDR3: CASSPPFGGSGPTRGSTDTQYF. The CDR3 DNA follows: TGTGCCAGCAGTCCTCCCTTTGGGGGATCGGGTCCCACACGGGGTAGCACAGATACGCAGTATTTT. V usage is TRBV6-2 or TRBV6-3 and J usage is TRBJ2-3; D is perhaps TRBD1 or TRBD2 (5 bases each). Trimming took 5 bases from V and 0 from J, leaving 33 bases between them. Germline assignment: CDR1 MNHEY and CDR2 SVGEGT. The CDR3 is 22 residues long.

There are a few counts of this clonotype. V and J are TRBV6-1 and TRBJ2-5; D remains ambiguous. The CDR3 has 13 amino acids. V shed 8 bases and J shed 1 base, with 11 bases lying between them. CDR1 and CDR2 from the germline V gene are MNHNS and SASEGT. In nucleotides, the CDR3 is TGTGCCAGCGGCCGCGTAGGCCAAGAGACCCAGTACTTC. Translating gives CASGRVGQETQYF.

In this sample, this clonotype turned up a few times. V usage is TRBV20-1 and J usage is TRBJ2-5; 7 bases match TRBD2. The CDR3 is 15 residues long. CDR1 is DFQATT and CDR2 is SNEGSKA in the germline V gene (reference sequence). V was pared by 4 bases and J by 5 bases, with 13 bases of the junction left unmatched. The CDR3 DNA follows: TGCAGTGCTATAGAGTTCGGGGGGATGTGGGAGACCCAGTACTTC. As protein: CSAIEFGGMWETQYF.

The gene calls are TRBV7-8 and TRBJ1-1; 7 nucleotides line up with TRBD1. This CDR3 is built from 13 residues. CDR1 and CDR2 from the germline V gene are SGHVS and FQNEAQ. V lost 11 bases to trimming and J lost 6 bases; unmatched junction nucleotides: 12. The CDR3 region has the DNA TGTGCCTCTCAGGGGGAAAGGTTCTCTGAAGCTTTCTTT. Amino acids: CASQGERFSEAFF. Filled out from reference TRBV7-8 and TRBJ1-1, the complete variable domain reads GAGVSQSPRYKVAKRGQDVALRCDPISGHVSLFWYQQALGQGPEFLTYFQNEAQLDKSGLPSDRFFAERPEGSVSTLKIQRTQQEDSAVYLCASQGERFSEAFFGQGTRLTVV.

This clonotype was found a few times. This chain joins TRBV11-2 and TRBJ2-5; tentatively, D is TRBD1 or TRBD2 (5 bases each). Trimming stripped 1 base from V and 4 bases from J, with 19 bases between. The CDR3 consists of 17 residues. The germline CDR1 and CDR2 sequences are SGHAT and FQNNGV. CDR3 loop: CASSLVYGASRGETQYF. The CDR3 DNA follows: TGTGCCAGCAGCTTAGTTTACGGGGCCTCCCGAGGAGAGACCCAGTACTTC.

The rearrangement links TRBV12-3 or TRBV12-4 to TRBJ1-2; 9 positions agree with TRBD1. V was clipped by 3 bases and J by 9 bases; unmatched bases: 14. The CDR3 covers 16 residues. CDR3 region: CASSFWDRAYLMRYTF. The CDR3 bases are TGTGCCAGCAGTTTTTGGGACAGGGCCTATCTTATGCGCTACACCTTC.

This clonotype was found a few times. The chain uses TRBV5-1 and TRBJ2-3; D possibly corresponds to TRBD1 (5 bases). CDR3 size: 15 residues. Trimming cost V 4 bases and J 2 bases, with 14 bases left between them. CDR1 is SGHRS and CDR2 is YFSETQ in the germline V gene. The CDR3 here is CASSATGLITDTQYF. The CDR3 DNA reads TGCGCCAGCAGCGCAACAGGCCTAATCACAGATACGCAGTATTTT.

This rearrangement joins TRBV20-1 to TRBJ1-1; 9 bases agree with TRBD1. Germline V gene sequence: CDR1 DFQATT, CDR2 SNEGSKA (reference sequence). J was trimmed by 5 bases and V by 4 bases; bases with no gene match: 5. The CDR3 has 13 residues. CDR3 loop: CSATGTGRTEAFF. The CDR3 DNA is TGCAGTGCTACCGGGACAGGGAGGACTGAAGCTTTCTTT.

This clonotype was seen a few times. This rearrangement joins TRBV7-9 to TRBJ2-3; 10 nucleotides agree with TRBD2. Germline V gives CDR1 SEHNR, CDR2 FQNEAQ (reference sequence). CDR3 size: 12 residues. V was pared by 5 bases and J by 11 bases, with 4 bases of the junction left unmatched. This CDR3 reads CASSPLAGLQYF. The CDR3 DNA reads as TGTGCCAGCAGCCCACTAGCGGGATTGCAGTATTTT.

The chain recombines TRBV5-1 with TRBJ1-5; 9 nucleotides align to TRBD1. The germline V gene encodes CDR1 SGHRS and CDR2 YFSETQ. The CDR3 sequence is 14 residues long. Germline trimming cut 0 bases from V and 5 bases from J; bases unmatched to any gene: 0. The CDR3 protein is CASSLGTGDQPQHF. Here the CDR3 DNA reads TGCGCCAGCAGCTTGGGGACAGGGGATCAGCCCCAGCATTTT.

V usage is TRBV20-1 and J usage is TRBJ2-1; D possibly corresponds to TRBD2 (5 bases). V lost 6 bases and J lost 5, with 20 bases in between. Germline V lookup: CDR1 DFQATT, CDR2 SNEGSKA (reference sequence). The CDR3 sequence is 15 residues long. The CDR3 region has the DNA TGCAGTGCCGGAGCTGGTCTAGCCGACCACAATGAGCAGTTCTTC. Amino acid sequence: CSAGAGLADHNEQFF.

The rearrangement uses TRBV20-1 and TRBJ1-1, with D possibly matching TRBD1 (5 bases). CDR3 length: 17 amino acids. Germline loops: CDR1 DFQATT, CDR2 SNEGSKA (reference sequence). The V gene lost 0 bases and the J gene lost 3 bases, with 20 bases spanning the gap. The CDR3 nucleotides read TGCAGTGCTAGAGATCAGCCTAGAGGGACCCATTACACTGAAGCTTTCTTT. Amino acids: CSARDQPRGTHYTEAFF.

This clonotype was observed a handful of times. The rearrangement joins TRBV3-1 to TRBJ1-1; D may be TRBD1 (5 bases). Per the germline V gene, CDR1 is LGHDT and CDR2 is YNNKEL (reference sequence). V shed 6 bases and J shed 5 bases, with 16 bases lying between them. The CDR3 extends over 14 amino acids. CDR3 DNA: TGTGCCAGCAGAGACTATCCGGGGGGTACTGAAGCTTTCTTT. Amino acids: CASRDYPGGTEAFF.

This clonotype was observed a handful of times. This sequence joins TRBV27 and TRBJ1-2; a weak D match, TRBD1 (6 bases). Between the trimmed V and J ends, which lost 4 bases and 0 bases, there was a span of 21 bases. The CDR3 contains 18 residues. Germline CDR1 is MNHEY and CDR2 is SMNVEV (reference sequence). This CDR3 is CASSSERIGQLANYGYTF. As DNA, the CDR3 is TGTGCCAGCAGTTCAGAGAGAATCGGACAGCTAGCTAACTATGGCTACACCTTC.

This clonotype showed up just a few times. The chain has TRBV10-3 and TRBJ2-1; the D gene is possibly TRBD2 (5 bases). The CDR3 loop spans 18 amino acids. V shed 0 bases and J shed 0 bases, with 15 bases lying between them. Per the germline V gene, CDR1 is ENHRY and CDR2 is SYGVKD. The CDR3 region is CAISESIGGGSSYNEQFF. Here the CDR3 DNA reads TGTGCCATCAGTGAGTCGATAGGTGGTGGGAGCTCCTACAATGAGCAGTTCTTC.

The chain links TRBV19 to TRBJ2-1; D not resolved. The V end lost 5 bases, the J end lost 1 base, and 6 bases lay between the germline ends. CDR1 is LNHDA and CDR2 is SQIVND in the germline V gene (reference sequence). The length of the CDR3 is 13 residues. CDR3 loop: CASSAQSYNEQFF. The CDR3 DNA reads TGTGCCAGTAGTGCCCAATCCTACAATGAGCAGTTCTTC.

CDR3 amino acids: CASSLVWTEAFF. For the CDR3, the DNA is TGTGCCAGCAGTTTAGTATGGACTGAAGCTTTCTTT. This chain connects TRBV12-3 or TRBV12-4 to TRBJ1-1; D is uncertain. The germline V and J ends were trimmed by 1 base and 5 bases, with 5 bases remaining between them. The CDR3 is 12 residues long.

The chain recombines TRBV20-1 with TRBJ2-1; 7 nucleotides match TRBD2. This CDR3 spans 14 amino acids. V gave up 3 bases and J gave up 4 bases; unmatched junction bases: 6. The germline V gene has CDR1 DFQATT and CDR2 SNEGSKA (reference sequence). CDR3 residues: CSASRDYVYNEQFF. In nucleotides, the CDR3 is TGCAGTGCTAGTCGGGACTACGTTTACAATGAGCAGTTCTTC.

The table lists this clonotype with a few counts. This chain's CDR3 is CASSPGLAGGTVYEQYF. Written as DNA, the CDR3 is TGCGCCAGCAGCCCCGGACTAGCGGGAGGGACCGTCTACGAGCAGTACTTC. V gene TRBV5-1 combines with J gene TRBJ2-7; 15 positions match TRBD2. CDR3 length equals 17 residues. J was trimmed by 3 bases and V by 4 bases; bases with no gene match: 8. Germline-derived CDR1 and CDR2 are SGHRS and YFSETQ.

V usage is TRBV5-1 and J usage is TRBJ2-5; 8 bases agree with TRBD1. J was trimmed by 5 bases and V by 5 bases; bases with no gene match: 8. The germline CDR1 and CDR2 sequences are SGHRS and YFSETQ. This CDR3 contains 14 residues. CDR3 region: CASRNDRGRETQYF. In DNA, the CDR3 is TGCGCCAGCAGGAATGACAGGGGCCGGGAGACCCAGTACTTC.

A few counts support this clonotype. The chain combines TRBV5-1 with TRBJ1-4; 8 nucleotides agree with TRBD1. Germline assignment: CDR1 SGHRS and CDR2 YFSETQ. Trimming at V came to 0 bases and at J to 5 bases, leaving 6 bases not matched to a gene. The CDR3 sequence is 16 residues long. The CDR3 DNA is TGCGCCAGCAGCTTGGCCGGGACAGGCGAAAATGAAAAACTGTTTTTT. It encodes CASSLAGTGENEKLFF.

The chain joins TRBV6-5 to TRBJ1-3; the D gene is possibly TRBD1 (5 bases). Germline CDR1 and CDR2: MNHEY and SVGAGI. V gave up 2 bases and J gave up 0 bases, with 14 bases separating them. This CDR3 contains 17 residues. The CDR3 sequence is CASSYGGNSVSGNTIYF. CDR3 DNA: TGTGCCAGCAGTTACGGGGGAAACTCCGTCTCTGGAAACACCATATATTTT.